These T cell receptor beta chains were read from a single sample in a study of T-cell memory formation after mild COVID-19. TCRdb fed the 5' RACE reads into MiXCR, producing one record per CDR3 protein. The data hold 110,000 or so distinct CDR3 sequences, with about a fifth observed a single time. The sequencing input was PBMCs or a T cell subset sorted from them (not recorded which). Every receptor here comes from a man in his late teens or twenties who had mild COVID-19 (a few samples of this study predate the infection). Cell type and time point are not known. Each CDR3 is given with its conserved first and last residue. The D gene is left open where the match is weak. Expanded clones get a size class; other rows say once, few or many, or leave the size out.

V,D,J,size,DNA,CDR3
TRBV12-3/TRBV12-4,TRBD2,TRBJ2-5,NA,TGTGCCAGCAGCAGACTAGCGGGGGTTCAAGAGACCCAGTACTTC,CASSRLAGVQETQYF
TRBV2,NA,TRBJ1-4,NA,TGTGCCACTAAGCCTGCAGGGTCTAATGAAAAACTGTTTTTT,CATKPAGSNEKLFF
TRBV5-5,NA,TRBJ1-4,NA,TGTGCCAGCAGCCCCTCAGATGCTGAAAAACTGTTTTTT,CASSPSDAEKLFF
TRBV4-1,NA,TRBJ2-2,few,TGCGCCAGCAGCCAAGAGGGAGACCTCCTCCACACCGGGGAGCTGTTTTTT,CASSQEGDLLHTGELFF
TRBV7-3,NA,TRBJ2-1,NA,TGTGCCAGCAGCCTAGTATTAAGCTCCTACAATGAGCAGTTCTTC,CASSLVLSSYNEQFF
TRBV27,NA,TRBJ1-5,NA,TGTGCCAGCAGTGTACAGGGCAGTCAGCCCCAGCATTTT,CASSVQGSQPQHF
TRBV11-3,NA,TRBJ2-5,NA,TGTGCCAGCAGCTTATATGGGGGCGATGAGACCCAGTACTTC,CASSLYGGDETQYF
TRBV7-6,TRBD2,TRBJ2-2,NA,TGTGCCAGCAGCTTAAAGACTAGCGGGAACACCGGGGAGCTGTTTTTT,CASSLKTSGNTGELFF
TRBV10-3,NA,TRBJ2-3,NA,TGTGCCATCAGTCCGGCAGGGCGAAGGGGAGATACGCAGTATTTT,CAISPAGRRGDTQYF
TRBV20-1,TRBD2,TRBJ2-7,once,TGCAGTGCAGAGGGACTAGCGGGGGTGATCTCCTACGAGCAGTACTTC,CSAEGLAGVISYEQYF
TRBV2,TRBD1,TRBJ2-5,few,TGTGCCAGCAGGTGGGACAGGGAAGAGACCCAGTACTTC,CASRWDREETQYF
TRBV7-9,NA,TRBJ1-1,few,TGTGCCAGCAGCTTAGAGTGGGGAAACACTGAAGCTTTCTTT,CASSLEWGNTEAFF
TRBV10-3,TRBD2,TRBJ2-5,NA,TGTGCCATCAGTGAGCAAGGACTAGCGGGAAAAGAGACCCAGTACTTC,CAISEQGLAGKETQYF
TRBV29-1,NA,TRBJ1-3,NA,TGCAGCGTTGAATCTATGGGACTCAGCTCTGGAAACACCATATATTTT,CSVESMGLSSGNTIYF
TRBV11-3,TRBD2,TRBJ2-1,NA,TGTGCCAGCAGCCCCCTTGGCGGGGGGGCCGATGAGCAGTTCTTC,CASSPLGGGADEQFF
TRBV2,TRBD1,TRBJ2-5,NA,TGTGCCAGCAGTGAAGTGGGGACAGGGGGCAGGGAGACCCAGTACTTC,CASSEVGTGGRETQYF
TRBV6-5,TRBD2,TRBJ2-3,NA,TGTGCCAGCAGTCCTAGCGGGGGGGTACTGGATACGCAGTATTTT,CASSPSGGVLDTQYF
TRBV5-6,NA,TRBJ1-2,NA,TGTGCCAGCAGTACTAGGACGGTAAACTATGGCTACACCTTC,CASSTRTVNYGYTF
TRBV29-1,TRBD1,TRBJ1-2,NA,TGCAGCGTGGAAGAAAGGGGGCCATATGGCTACACCTTC,CSVEERGPYGYTF
TRBV11-1,TRBD1,TRBJ2-5,few,TGTGCCAGCAGCCCTCGGACAGGGAGCCAAGAGACCCAGTACTTC,CASSPRTGSQETQYF
TRBV7-9,NA,TRBJ1-1,few,TGTGCCAGTCGGTCCCCACAGGTGAACACTGAAGCTTTCTTT,CASRSPQVNTEAFF
TRBV6-5,NA,TRBJ2-1,NA,TGTGCCAGCAGTTCAGGGCCTAGAAGTGAGCAGTTCTTC,CASSSGPRSEQFF
TRBV12-3/TRBV12-4,NA,TRBJ1-2,few,TGTGCCAGCAGTCCTTGGACGGGGATCTATGGCTACACCTTC,CASSPWTGIYGYTF
TRBV28,NA,TRBJ1-2,many,TGTGCCAGCAGTCCGGGGGCTAACTATGGCTACACCTTC,CASSPGANYGYTF
TRBV12-3/TRBV12-4,TRBD1,TRBJ1-1,NA,TGTGCCAGCAGAGTAGGATGGACAGGGCCGAACACTGAAGCTTTCTTT,CASRVGWTGPNTEAFF
TRBV4-3,TRBD1,TRBJ2-2,NA,TGCGCCAGCAGCCTTTACAGGGGCGGGGAGCTGTTTTTT,CASSLYRGGELFF
TRBV4-1,TRBD2,TRBJ2-5,NA,TGCGCCAGCAGCCACCGACTAGCGGGGGGGCTTTTGGAGACCCAGTACTTC,CASSHRLAGGLLETQYF
TRBV12-3/TRBV12-4,TRBD2,TRBJ2-7,NA,TGTAGCTCTAGCGGGGCCTACGAGCAGTACTTC,CSSSGAYEQYF
TRBV7-3,NA,TRBJ2-1,NA,TGTGCCAGCAGCTTAAATGGTGGCGATGAGCAGTTCTTC,CASSLNGGDEQFF
TRBV2,NA,TRBJ1-1,NA,TGTGCCAGCAGTGAAGGGCAGGGGCCCTTGGACACTGAAGCTTTCTTT,CASSEGQGPLDTEAFF
TRBV7-2,NA,TRBJ1-5,NA,TGTGCCAGCAGCTTAAAAGGGGCCTGGAATCAGCCCCAGCATTTT,CASSLKGAWNQPQHF